This TCR beta chain was sequenced in a study of beta chain features in type 1 diabetes. Regarding the study as a whole: In patients and controls equally, PCR might favor templates that are shorter. TCRB CDR3s from Type 1 diabetes patients were moderately but significantly shorter in all four CD4+ subsets. Whether HLA type affects TCRB rearrangement stayed undetermined in the present work. Patients' naive, central memory and regulatory TCRB repertoires appeared more alike than those of healthy donors.

Sequencing targeted expressed TCRB transcripts, as all isolated RNA had been reverse transcribed. Generated by immunoSEQ multiplex PCR, the TCRdb table keeps only in-frame clones and is missing some. The profile shows around 340,000 clones, around 9.3% of them singletons. Sorting based on CD45RO/CCR7/CD25/CD127/CD95/CD27 separated CD4+ naive, central memory, regulatory and stem cell-like memory cells. On this clone itself: Its antigen is not known.

Germline values: CDR1 SGHTA, CDR2 FQGNSA. This CDR3 is built from 15 residues. V lost 1 base, J lost 3 bases, and 13 bases lay in between. This sequence joins TRBV7-2 and TRBJ2-7; D is possibly TRBD1 (5 bases). This receptor was obtained from a man aged 25-45 years with type 1 diabetes. The sample was central memory CD4+ T cells from blood. The CDR3 region has the DNA TGTGCCAGCAGCTTAGAAGCAGGGCTCTACTACGAGCAGTACTTC. This codes for CASSLEAGLYYEQYF.